The next 20 T cell receptor beta chains were all read from a single sample in a study of shared clonotypes between healthy human individuals. CD8 cells regarded as naive lacked CD45RO, were positively chosen for CCR7, and omitted terminally differentiated effector memory CD45RA+ cells. The assay was immunoSEQ multiplex PCR, and TCRdb's table has in-frame clones only and misses some. The sample carries around 2,000,000 clones, 85% to 95% recorded once. The sample was naive CD8+ T cells sorted from blood. These receptors came from a man between 18 and 29 years old in good health.

This chain links TRBV27 with TRBJ2-1; TRBD2 agrees at 12 bases. The CDR3 extends over 17 amino acids. Losses at the gene ends were 4 bases for V and 3 bases for J; bases not matched to a gene: 7. Per germline, CDR1 MNHEY and CDR2 SMNVEV (reference sequence). This chain's CDR3 is CASSSSSGGAVYNEQFF. The CDR3 bases are TGTGCCAGCAGTTCATCTAGCGGGGGGGCTGTCTACAATGAGCAGTTCTTC.

The V gene is TRBV10-3, the J gene TRBJ1-2; possible D gene TRBD1, 6 bases. The CDR3 is made up of 14 amino acids. Germline CDR1 reads ENHRY; CDR2 reads SYGVKD. Trimming stripped 6 bases from V and 3 bases from J, with 14 bases between. The CDR3: CAISLTGIDYGYTF. The CDR3 DNA sequence: TGTGCCATCAGCCTTACAGGGATCGACTATGGCTACACCTTC.

The genes are TRBV30 and TRBJ2-6; perhaps TRBD1 as D (5 bases). With 5 bases removed from V and 2 bases from J, the gap between germline ends came to 10 bases. Germline V gives CDR1 GTSNPN, CDR2 SVGIG (reference sequence). The CDR3 is made up of 14 amino acids. DNA for the CDR3: TGTGCCTGGGCCGAAGGGGCTGGGGCCAACGTCCTGACTTTC. The encoded protein is CAWAEGAGANVLTF.

The V and J genes are TRBV12-5 and TRBJ2-3; D is possibly TRBD1 or TRBD2 (5 bases each). This CDR3 is 15 amino acids long. Germline V gives CDR1 LGHNT, CDR2 FRNRAP. The V gene lost 0 bases and the J gene lost 1 base, with 8 bases spanning the gap. CDR3 bases: TGTGCTAGTGGTTTGGTGGGGGTTGGCACAGATACGCAGTATTTT. This codes for CASGLVGVGTDTQYF.

This chain uses TRBV7-9 with TRBJ1-2; possibly TRBD1 for D (5 bases). From germline, CDR1 is SEHNR and CDR2 FQNEAQ (reference sequence). V was shortened by 1 base and J by 1 base, with 13 bases between the two germline ends. This CDR3 has 16 residues. For the CDR3, the DNA is TGTGCCAGCAGCTTAGATCCGGGGCACTTTAACTATGGCTACACCTTC. Its protein product is CASSLDPGHFNYGYTF. Drawing the rest from reference TRBV7-9 and TRBJ1-2, the complete variable domain is DTGVSQNPRHKITKRGQNVTFRCDPISEHNRLYWYRQTLGQGPEFLTYFQNEAQLEKSRLLSDRFSAERPKGSFSTLEIQRTEQGDSAMYLCASSLDPGHFNYGYTFGSGTRLTVV.

V and J are TRBV15 and TRBJ2-5, with 7 bases lining up with TRBD2. Germline V gene sequence: CDR1 LNHNV, CDR2 YYDKDF (reference sequence). The length of the CDR3 is 16 residues. The trim removed 0 bases at V and 3 bases at J, leaving 7 bases unmatched. The CDR3: CATSRDRYGGKETQYF. The CDR3 region has the DNA TGTGCCACCAGCAGAGATAGGTACGGGGGGAAAGAGACCCAGTACTTC.

The chain joins TRBV7-9 to TRBJ1-4; TRBD1 matches 7 bases. The CDR3 runs 17 residues. The J segment lost 8 bases and the V segment lost 5 bases, leaving 17 bases of the junction unmatched. Germline CDR1 and CDR2: SEHNR and FQNEAQ (reference sequence). CDR3 in DNA: TGTGCCAGCAGCCTTCCGGACAGGCCGATAACAAAGGAAAAACTGTTTTTT. Translation gives CASSLPDRPITKEKLFF.

CDR3 sequence reads: CASSYRGHNEQFF. CDR3 bases: TGTGCCAGCAGCTACAGGGGGCACAATGAGCAGTTCTTC. The J gene is TRBJ2-1, the V gene TRBV28, with 9 bases that match TRBD1. This CDR3 comprises 13 residues. Trimming at V came to 6 bases and at J to 5 bases, leaving 2 bases not matched to a gene. Per germline, CDR1 MDHEN and CDR2 SYDVKM.

This rearrangement joins TRBV5-1 to TRBJ2-5; possibly TRBD2 for D (5 bases). Germline CDR1 SGHRS, CDR2 YFSETQ. Trimming left V 0 bases short and J 13 bases short, with 16 bases between. The CDR3 sequence is 13 residues long. The DNA for the CDR3 is TGCGCCAGCAGCTTGGAGACTACGGACCCCCCGTACTTC. Translating gives CASSLETTDPPYF.

This clone came up once. V gene TRBV7-9 combines with J gene TRBJ1-1; no clear D gene. This CDR3 is 15 amino acids long. V was shortened by 1 base and J by 2 bases, with 11 bases between the two germline ends. Germline CDR1 and CDR2: SEHNR and FQNEAQ (reference sequence). This CDR3 reads CASSLDLAVNTEAFF. DNA of the CDR3: TGTGCCAGCAGCTTAGACCTTGCAGTAAACACTGAAGCTTTCTTT.

With regard to this clone: This sample also contains other DNA sequences that code for the same CDR3. This chain connects TRBV29-1 to TRBJ2-5; unclear D gene. This CDR3 region has 12 residues. V dropped 4 bases and J dropped 1 base, with 7 bases sitting between them. CDR1 SQVTM and CDR2 ANQGSEA come from the germline V gene. The CDR3, as DNA: TGCAGCGTTGCTGCAGGCCAAGAGACCCAGTACTTC. Residues: CSVAAGQETQYF.

The gene calls are TRBV6-5 and TRBJ1-4, with D possibly being TRBD1 (6 bases). Germline CDR1 is MNHEY and CDR2 is SVGAGI. The CDR3 totals 14 residues. Trimming shortened V by 4 bases and J by 0 bases, and 6 bases separated the two germline ends. CDR3 bases: TGTGCCAGCAGTTGGACAGCAACTAATGAAAAACTGTTTTTT. As protein: CASSWTATNEKLFF.

The rearrangement joins TRBV19 to TRBJ1-2, with D unresolved. CDR3 size: 14 residues. Germline V CDR1 and CDR2: LNHDA, SQIVND (reference sequence). Trimming removed 4 bases from V and 3 bases from J, with 12 bases in between. CDR3 amino acids: CASSTPSQYYGYTF. The CDR3 coding sequence is TGTGCCAGTAGTACCCCGTCGCAGTACTATGGCTACACCTTC. The whole variable domain, remainder taken from reference TRBV19 and TRBJ1-2, is DGGITQSPKYLFRKEGQNVTLSCEQNLNHDAMYWYRQDPGQGLRLIYYSQIVNDFQKGDIAEGYSVSREKKESFPLTVTSAQKNPTAFYLCASSTPSQYYGYTFGSGTRLTVV.

This chain uses TRBV6-5 with TRBJ2-5, with D perhaps matching TRBD2 (6 bases). From germline, CDR1 is MNHEY and CDR2 SVGAGI. Deletions cut 2 bases from V and 2 bases from J, with 12 bases between. The CDR3 is 15 residues long. The CDR3 DNA reads as TGTGCCAGCAGTTACCGGATGGACTATCAAGAGACCCAGTACTTC. This encodes CASSYRMDYQETQYF.

The rearrangement uses TRBV5-6 and TRBJ1-4, with D possibly being TRBD1 (6 bases). Trimming took off 0 bases at V and 0 bases at J, with 12 bases between the two ends. CDR1 is SGHDT, CDR2 YYEEEE, per germline. The CDR3 sequence is 17 residues long. The CDR3 sequence is CASSLGQAYATNEKLFF. CDR3 nucleotide sequence: TGTGCCAGCAGCTTGGGACAGGCCTATGCAACTAATGAAAAACTGTTTTTT.

The genes are TRBV5-1 and TRBJ2-3; TRBD1 agrees at 7 bases. The CDR3 has 13 residues. The J segment lost 2 bases and the V segment lost 9 bases, leaving 6 bases of the junction unmatched. Germline V gene data show CDR1 as SGHRS and CDR2 as YFSETQ. The CDR3 loop reads CATRQGSTDTQYF. The CDR3 nucleotides are TGCGCCACCCGACAGGGCTCCACAGATACGCAGTATTTT.

In the case of this clone: Different DNA sequences within this sample yield the same CDR3. The chain joins TRBV27 to TRBJ2-7; D may be TRBD1 (5 bases). Germline lookup yields CDR1 MNHEY and CDR2 SMNVEV (reference sequence). V was trimmed by 9 bases and J by 2 bases, leaving 11 bases between them. The CDR3 consists of 12 residues. CDR3 in DNA: TGTGCCAGTAGTCAAGGGGCCTACGAGCAGTACTTC. This encodes CASSQGAYEQYF.

On this clone itself: The sample holds other DNA sequences that translate to the same CDR3. The chain carries TRBV7-8 and TRBJ2-1; 14 bases match TRBD2. CDR1 and CDR2 (germline): SGHVS, FQNEAQ. This CDR3 has 17 residues. V shed 5 bases and J 4 bases; nucleotides not matched to a gene: 7. CDR3 protein: CASSLGLAGGLYNEQFF. The CDR3 region has the DNA TGTGCCAGCAGCCTCGGACTAGCGGGGGGCCTTTACAATGAGCAGTTCTTC.

The table lists this clone with a count of one. The sample holds other DNA sequences that translate to the same CDR3. The chain couples TRBV11-2 to TRBJ2-7; 8 bases fit TRBD1. CDR1 is SGHAT, CDR2 FQNNGV, per germline. V was pared by 3 bases and J by 3 bases, with 1 base of the junction left unmatched. The CDR3 spans 13 residues. The CDR3 loop is CASSLGTGYEQYF. CDR3 coding DNA: TGTGCCAGCAGCTTGGGGACAGGCTACGAGCAGTACTTC.

This clone has more than one count but fewer than ten. The chain links TRBV7-9 to TRBJ1-1, with no clear D. CDR3 length: 14 residues. The germline V gene encodes CDR1 SEHNR and CDR2 FQNEAQ (reference sequence). With 4 bases removed from V and 0 bases from J, the gap between germline ends came to 9 bases. The CDR3: CASSWGEMNTEAFF. CDR3 nucleotides: TGTGCCAGCAGCTGGGGAGAGATGAACACTGAAGCTTTCTTT. The full variable domain, rest sourced from reference TRBV7-9 and TRBJ1-1, is DTGVSQNPRHKITKRGQNVTFRCDPISEHNRLYWYRQTLGQGPEFLTYFQNEAQLEKSRLLSDRFSAERPKGSFSTLEIQRTEQGDSAMYLCASSWGEMNTEAFFGQGTRLTVV.